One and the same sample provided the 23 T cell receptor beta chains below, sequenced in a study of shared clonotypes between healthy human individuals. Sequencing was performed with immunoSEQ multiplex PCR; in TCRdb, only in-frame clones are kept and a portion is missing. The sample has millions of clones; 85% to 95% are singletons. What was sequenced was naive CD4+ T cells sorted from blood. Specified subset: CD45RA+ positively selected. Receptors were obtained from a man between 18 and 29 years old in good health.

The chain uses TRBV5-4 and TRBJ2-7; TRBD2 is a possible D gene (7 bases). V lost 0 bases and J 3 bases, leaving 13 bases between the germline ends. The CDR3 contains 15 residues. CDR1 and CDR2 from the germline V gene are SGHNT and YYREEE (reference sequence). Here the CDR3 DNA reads TGTGCCAGCAGCTTGGCCGGGGGGCGCCTCTACGAGCAGTACTTC. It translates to CASSLAGGRLYEQYF. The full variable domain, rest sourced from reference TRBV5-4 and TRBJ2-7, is ETGVTQSPTHLIKTRGQQVTLRCSSQSGHNTVSWYQQALGQGPQFIFQYYREEENGRGNFPPRFSGLQFPNYSSELNVNALELDDSALYLCASSLAGGRLYEQYFGPGTRLTVT.

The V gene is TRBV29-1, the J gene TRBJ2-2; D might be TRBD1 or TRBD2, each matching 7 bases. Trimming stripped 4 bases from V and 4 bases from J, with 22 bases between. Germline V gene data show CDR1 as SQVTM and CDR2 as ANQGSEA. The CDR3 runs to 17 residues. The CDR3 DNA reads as TGCAGCGTTGGCCGGGGAGGGGGCAAGAAAGGCACCGGGGAGCTGTTTTTT. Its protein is CSVGRGGGKKGTGELFF.

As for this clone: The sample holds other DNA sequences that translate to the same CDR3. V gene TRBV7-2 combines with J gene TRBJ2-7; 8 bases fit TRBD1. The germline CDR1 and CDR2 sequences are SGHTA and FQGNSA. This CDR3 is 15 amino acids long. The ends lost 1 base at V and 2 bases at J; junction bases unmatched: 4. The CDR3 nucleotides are TGTGCCAGCAGCTTAGGGCAGGGGGCTGCCTACGAGCAGTACTTC. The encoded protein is CASSLGQGAAYEQYF.

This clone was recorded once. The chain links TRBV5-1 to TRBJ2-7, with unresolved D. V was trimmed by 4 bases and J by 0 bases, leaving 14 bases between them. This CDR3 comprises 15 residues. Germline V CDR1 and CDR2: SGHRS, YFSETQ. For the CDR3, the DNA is TGCGCCAGCAGCCCAGACGCCTCTAGCTCCTACGAGCAGTACTTC. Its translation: CASSPDASSSYEQYF.

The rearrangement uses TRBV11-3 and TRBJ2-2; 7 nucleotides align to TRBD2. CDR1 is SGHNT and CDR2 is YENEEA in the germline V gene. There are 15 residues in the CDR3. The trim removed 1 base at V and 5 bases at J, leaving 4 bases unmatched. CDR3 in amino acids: CASSLGGSGTGELFF. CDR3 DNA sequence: TGTGCCAGCAGCTTAGGCGGGAGTGGTACCGGGGAGCTGTTTTTT.

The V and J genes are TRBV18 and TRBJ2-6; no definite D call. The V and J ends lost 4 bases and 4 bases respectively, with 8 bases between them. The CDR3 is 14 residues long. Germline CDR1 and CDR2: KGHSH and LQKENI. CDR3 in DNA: TGTGCCAGCTCACTTTACCCGGGGGCCAACGTCCTGACTTTC. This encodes CASSLYPGANVLTF.

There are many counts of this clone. The CDR3 bases are TGTGCCAGCAGCCGAGGGTCAGGTCGTATGAACACTGAAGCTTTCTTT. Translation: CASSRGSGRMNTEAFF. The chain combines TRBV5-8 with TRBJ1-1; D is uncertain. The CDR3 spans 16 residues. Germline-derived CDR1 and CDR2 are SGHTS and YDEGEE. The ends were cut back, 4 bases at V and 0 bases at J, with 16 bases in the middle.

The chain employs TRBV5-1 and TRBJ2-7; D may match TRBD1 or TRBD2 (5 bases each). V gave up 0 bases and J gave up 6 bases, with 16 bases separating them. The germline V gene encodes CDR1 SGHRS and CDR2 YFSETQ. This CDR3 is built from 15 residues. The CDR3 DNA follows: TGCGCCAGCAGCTTGGATACCGGGACCCTCGGCGAGCAGTACTTC. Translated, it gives CASSLDTGTLGEQYF.

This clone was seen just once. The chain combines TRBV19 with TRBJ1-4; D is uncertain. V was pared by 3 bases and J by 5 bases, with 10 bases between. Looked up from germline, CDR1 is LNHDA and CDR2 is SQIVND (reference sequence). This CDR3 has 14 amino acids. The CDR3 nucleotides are TGTGCCAGTAGTATTCAGACCCTGAATGAAAAACTGTTTTTT. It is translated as CASSIQTLNEKLFF.

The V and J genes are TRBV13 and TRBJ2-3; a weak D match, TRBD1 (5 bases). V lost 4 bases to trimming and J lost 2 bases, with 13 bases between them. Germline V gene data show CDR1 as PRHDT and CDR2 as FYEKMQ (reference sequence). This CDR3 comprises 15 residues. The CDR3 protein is CASSSMGRPTDTQYF. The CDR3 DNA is TGTGCCAGCAGCTCAATGGGGCGGCCCACAGATACGCAGTATTTT.

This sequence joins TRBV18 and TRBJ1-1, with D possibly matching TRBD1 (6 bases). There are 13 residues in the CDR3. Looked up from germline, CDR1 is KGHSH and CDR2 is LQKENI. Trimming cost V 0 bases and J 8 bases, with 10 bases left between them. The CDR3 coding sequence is TGTGCCAGCTCACCACCGTCACAGGGAGAAGCTTTCTTT. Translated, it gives CASSPPSQGEAFF.

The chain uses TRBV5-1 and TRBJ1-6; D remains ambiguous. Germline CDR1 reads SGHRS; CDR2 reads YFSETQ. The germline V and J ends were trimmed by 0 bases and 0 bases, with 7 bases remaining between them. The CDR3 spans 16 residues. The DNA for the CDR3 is TGCGCCAGCAGCTTGGGGAATAGCTCCTATAATTCACCCCTCCACTTT. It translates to CASSLGNSSYNSPLHF. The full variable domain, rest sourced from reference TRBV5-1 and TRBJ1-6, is KAGVTQTPRYLIKTRGQQVTLSCSPISGHRSVSWYQQTPGQGLQFLFEYFSETQRNKGNFPGRFSGRQFSNSRSEMNVSTLELGDSALYLCASSLGNSSYNSPLHFGNGTRLTVT.

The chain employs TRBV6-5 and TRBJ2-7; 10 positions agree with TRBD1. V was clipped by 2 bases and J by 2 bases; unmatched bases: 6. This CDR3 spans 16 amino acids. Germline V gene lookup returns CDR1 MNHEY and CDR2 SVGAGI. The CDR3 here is CASSYPDRGRTYEQYF. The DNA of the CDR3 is TGTGCCAGCAGTTACCCAGACAGGGGGCGCACCTACGAGCAGTACTTC.

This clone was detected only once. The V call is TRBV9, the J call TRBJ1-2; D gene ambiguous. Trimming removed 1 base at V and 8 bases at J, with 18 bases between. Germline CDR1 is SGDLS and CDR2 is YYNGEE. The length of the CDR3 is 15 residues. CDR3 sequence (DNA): TGTGCCAGCAGCGTATATGGCAGCGCGGCTGGAGGCTACACCTTC. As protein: CASSVYGSAAGGYTF. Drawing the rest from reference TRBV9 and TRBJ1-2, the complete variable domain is DSGVTQTPKHLITATGQRVTLRCSPRSGDLSVYWYQQSLDQGLQFLIQYYNGEERAKGNILERFSAQQFPDLHSELNLSSLELGDSALYFCASSVYGSAAGGYTFGSGTRLTVV.

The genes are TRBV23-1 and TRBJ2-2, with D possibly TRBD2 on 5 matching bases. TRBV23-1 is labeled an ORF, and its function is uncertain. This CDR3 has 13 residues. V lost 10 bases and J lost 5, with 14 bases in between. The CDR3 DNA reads TGCGCCACCCCCCCCGGCGGGACCGGGGAGCTGTTTTTT. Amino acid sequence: CATPPGGTGELFF.

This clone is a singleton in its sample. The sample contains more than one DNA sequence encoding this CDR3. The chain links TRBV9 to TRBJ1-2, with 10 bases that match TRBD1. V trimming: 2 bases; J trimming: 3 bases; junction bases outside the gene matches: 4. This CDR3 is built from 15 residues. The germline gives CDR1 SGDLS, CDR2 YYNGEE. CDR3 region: CASSVGDRGDYGYTF. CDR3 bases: TGTGCCAGCAGCGTCGGGGACAGGGGAGACTATGGCTACACCTTC.

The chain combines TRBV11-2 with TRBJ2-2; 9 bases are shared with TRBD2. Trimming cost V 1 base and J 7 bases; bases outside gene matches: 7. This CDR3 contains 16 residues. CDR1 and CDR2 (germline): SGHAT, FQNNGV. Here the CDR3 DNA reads TGTGCCAGCAGCTTAGGAGCTAGCGGGGTGGACGGGGAGCTGTTTTTT. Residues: CASSLGASGVDGELFF.

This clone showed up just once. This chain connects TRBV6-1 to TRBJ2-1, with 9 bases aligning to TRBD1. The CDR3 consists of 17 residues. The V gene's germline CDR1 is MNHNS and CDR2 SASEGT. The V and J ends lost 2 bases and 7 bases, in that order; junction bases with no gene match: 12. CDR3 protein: CASSEQPRGTGKNEQFF. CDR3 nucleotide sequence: TGTGCCAGCAGTGAACAGCCCCGGGGGACAGGGAAGAATGAGCAGTTCTTC.

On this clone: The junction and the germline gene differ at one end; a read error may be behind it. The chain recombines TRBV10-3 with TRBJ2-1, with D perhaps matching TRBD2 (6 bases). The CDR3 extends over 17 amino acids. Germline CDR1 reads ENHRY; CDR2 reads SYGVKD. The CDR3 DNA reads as TGTGCCATCAGTGAGCCTACTCGCGGGGACCCCTACAATGAACAGTTCTTC. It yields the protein CAISEPTRGDPYNEQFF.

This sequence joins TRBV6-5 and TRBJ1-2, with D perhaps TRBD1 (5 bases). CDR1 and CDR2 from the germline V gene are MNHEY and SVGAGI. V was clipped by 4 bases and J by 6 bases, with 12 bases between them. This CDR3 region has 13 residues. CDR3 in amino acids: CASSLWSGNGYTF. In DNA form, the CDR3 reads TGTGCCAGCAGTTTATGGTCAGGGAATGGCTACACCTTC.

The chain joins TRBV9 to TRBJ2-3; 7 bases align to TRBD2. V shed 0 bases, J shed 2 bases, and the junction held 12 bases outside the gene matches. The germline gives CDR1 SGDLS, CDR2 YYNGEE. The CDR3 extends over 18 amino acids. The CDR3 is CASSVGPRRREFTDTQYF. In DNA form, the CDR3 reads TGTGCCAGCAGCGTAGGACCACGCAGGCGGGAGTTCACAGATACGCAGTATTTT.

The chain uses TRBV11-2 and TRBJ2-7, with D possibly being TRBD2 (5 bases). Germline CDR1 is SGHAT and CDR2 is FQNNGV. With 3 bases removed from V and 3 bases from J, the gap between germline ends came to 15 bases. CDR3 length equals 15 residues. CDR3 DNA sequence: TGTGCCAGCAGCTTCATTCCGGGATCCTTCTACGAGCAGTACTTC. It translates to CASSFIPGSFYEQYF.

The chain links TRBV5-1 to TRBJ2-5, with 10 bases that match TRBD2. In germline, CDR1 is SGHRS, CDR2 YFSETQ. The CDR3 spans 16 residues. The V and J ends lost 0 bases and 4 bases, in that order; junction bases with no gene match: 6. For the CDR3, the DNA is TGCGCCAGCAGCTTGGAAAGCGGGAGGGCCGCAGAGACCCAGTACTTC. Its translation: CASSLESGRAAETQYF.